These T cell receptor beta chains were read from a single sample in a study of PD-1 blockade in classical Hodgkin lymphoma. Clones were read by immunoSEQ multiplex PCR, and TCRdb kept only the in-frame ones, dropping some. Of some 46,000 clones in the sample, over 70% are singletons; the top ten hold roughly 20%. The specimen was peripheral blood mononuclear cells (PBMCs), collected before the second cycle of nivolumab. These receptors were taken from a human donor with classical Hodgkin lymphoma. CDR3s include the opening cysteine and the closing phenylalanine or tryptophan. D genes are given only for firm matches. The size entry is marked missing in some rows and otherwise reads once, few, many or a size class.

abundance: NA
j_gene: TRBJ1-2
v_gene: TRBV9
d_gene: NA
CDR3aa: CASSGGSNYGYTF
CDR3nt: TGTGCCAGCAGCGGAGGCAGCAACTATGGCTACACCTTC

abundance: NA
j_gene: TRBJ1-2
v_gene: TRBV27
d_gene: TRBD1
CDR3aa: CASSDGQGLYGYTF
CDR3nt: TGTGCCAGCAGTGACGGACAGGGGCTCTATGGCTACACCTTC

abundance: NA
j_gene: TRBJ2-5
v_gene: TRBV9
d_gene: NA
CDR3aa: CASSVAPGRGETQYF
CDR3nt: TGTGCCAGCAGCGTAGCGCCGGGGAGAGGAGAGACCCAGTACTTC

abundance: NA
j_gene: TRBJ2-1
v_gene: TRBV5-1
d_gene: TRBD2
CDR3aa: CASRLGTSGMDEQFF
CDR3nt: TGCGCCAGCAGACTTGGGACTAGCGGGATGGATGAGCAGTTCTTC

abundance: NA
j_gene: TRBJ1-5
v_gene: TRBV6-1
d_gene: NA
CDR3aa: CASSEPLWTESPYSNQPQHF
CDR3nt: TGTGCCAGCAGTGAACCACTTTGGACGGAATCTCCTTATAGCAATCAGCCCCAGCATTTT

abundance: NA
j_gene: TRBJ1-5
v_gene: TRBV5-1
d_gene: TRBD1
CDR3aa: CASSLGTGYQPQHF
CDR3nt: TGCGCCAGCAGCTTAGGGACAGGGTACCAGCCCCAGCATTTT

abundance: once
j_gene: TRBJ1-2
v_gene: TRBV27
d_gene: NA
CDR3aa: CASSLGGSYGYTF
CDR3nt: TGTGCCAGCAGTCTTGGGGGAAGCTATGGCTACACCTTC

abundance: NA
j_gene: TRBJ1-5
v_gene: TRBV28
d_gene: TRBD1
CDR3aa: CASCSGQINQPQHF
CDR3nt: TGTGCCAGCTGTTCGGGACAGATTAATCAGCCCCAGCATTTT

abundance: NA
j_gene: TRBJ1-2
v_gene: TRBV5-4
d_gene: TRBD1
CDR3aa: CASSAGQGYGYTF
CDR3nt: TGTGCCAGCAGCGCGGGACAGGGTTATGGCTACACCTTC

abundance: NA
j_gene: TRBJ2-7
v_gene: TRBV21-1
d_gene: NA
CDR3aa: CASSYGQGRSYEQYF
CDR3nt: TGTGCCAGCAGCTACGGACAGGGCCGCTCCTACGAGCAGTACTTC

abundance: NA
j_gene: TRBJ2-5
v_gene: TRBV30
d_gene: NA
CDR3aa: CAWSRQGGETQYF
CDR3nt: TGTGCCTGGAGTCGGCAGGGGGGGGAGACCCAGTACTTC

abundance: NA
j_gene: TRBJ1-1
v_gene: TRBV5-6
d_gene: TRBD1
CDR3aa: CASSSIRQGPLEAFF
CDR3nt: TGTGCCAGCAGTTCGATTAGACAGGGTCCACTTGAAGCTTTCTTT

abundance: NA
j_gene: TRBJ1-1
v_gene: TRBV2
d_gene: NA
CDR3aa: CASRETGPMNTEAFF
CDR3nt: TGTGCCAGCAGGGAGACAGGACCAATGAACACTGAAGCTTTCTTT

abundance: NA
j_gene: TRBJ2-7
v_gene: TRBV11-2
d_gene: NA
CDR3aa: CASSLIGNSYEQYF
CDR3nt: TGTGCCAGCAGCTTAATCGGGAACTCCTACGAGCAGTACTTC

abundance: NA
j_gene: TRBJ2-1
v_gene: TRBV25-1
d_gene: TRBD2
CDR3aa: CASSPLLADSYNEQFF
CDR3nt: TGTGCCAGCAGCCCTCTACTAGCGGACTCCTACAATGAGCAGTTCTTC

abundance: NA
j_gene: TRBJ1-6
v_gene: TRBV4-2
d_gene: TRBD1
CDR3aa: CASSLQTGEDSPLHF
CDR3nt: TGTGCCAGCAGCCTACAGACAGGGGAGGATTCACCCCTCCACTTT

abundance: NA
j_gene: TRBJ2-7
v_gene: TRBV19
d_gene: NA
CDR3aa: CASKGSAQGSYEQYF
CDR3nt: TGTGCCAGTAAGGGGTCTGCGCAAGGCTCCTACGAGCAGTACTTC

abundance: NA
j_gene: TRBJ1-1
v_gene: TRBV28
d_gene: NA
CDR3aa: CASSLRDTEAFF
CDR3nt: TGTGCCAGCAGTTTGAGGGACACTGAAGCTTTCTTT

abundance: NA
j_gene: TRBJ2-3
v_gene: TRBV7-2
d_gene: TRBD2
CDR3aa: CASSLARTSGTRSTDTQYF
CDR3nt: TGTGCCAGCAGCTTAGCGAGAACTAGCGGGACAAGAAGCACAGATACGCAGTATTTT

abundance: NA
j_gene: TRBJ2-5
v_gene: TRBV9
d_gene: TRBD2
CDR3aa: CASSVGNRGEETQYF
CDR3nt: TGTGCCAGCAGCGTAGGGAATCGGGGGGAAGAGACCCAGTACTTC

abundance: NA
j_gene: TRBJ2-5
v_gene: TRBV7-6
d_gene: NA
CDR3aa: CASSLDPSGETQYF
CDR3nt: TGTGCCAGCAGCTTAGATCCAAGCGGGGAGACCCAGTACTTC

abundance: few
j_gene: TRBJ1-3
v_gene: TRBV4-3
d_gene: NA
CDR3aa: CASSQFPLAAFGNTIYF
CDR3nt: TGCGCCAGCAGCCAATTTCCCCTTGCAGCTTTCGGAAACACCATATATTTT

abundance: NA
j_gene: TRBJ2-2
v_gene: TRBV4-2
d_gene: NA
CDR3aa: CASSQDLTLNTGELFF
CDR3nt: TGTGCCAGCAGCCAAGATCTGACCCTTAACACCGGGGAGCTGTTTTTT

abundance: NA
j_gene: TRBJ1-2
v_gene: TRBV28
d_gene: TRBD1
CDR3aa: CASRSGQNYGYTF
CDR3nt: TGTGCCAGCAGGTCGGGACAGAACTATGGCTACACCTTC

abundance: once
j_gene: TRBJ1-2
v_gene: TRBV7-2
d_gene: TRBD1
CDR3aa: CASSLEVAGGHYGYTF
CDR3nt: TGTGCCAGCAGCTTAGAGGTTGCAGGGGGACACTATGGCTACACCTTC

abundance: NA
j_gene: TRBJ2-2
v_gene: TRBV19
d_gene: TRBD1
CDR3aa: CALDRGYTGELFF
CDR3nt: TGTGCCCTGGACAGGGGATATACCGGGGAGCTGTTTTTT

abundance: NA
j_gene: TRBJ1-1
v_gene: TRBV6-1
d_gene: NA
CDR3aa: CASSATGRMNTEAFF
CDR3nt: TGTGCCAGCAGTGCCACAGGGCGAATGAACACTGAAGCTTTCTTT

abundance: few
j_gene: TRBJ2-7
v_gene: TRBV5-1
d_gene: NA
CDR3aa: CASSLGGVAAYEQYF
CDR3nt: TGCGCCAGCAGCTTGGGAGGGGTAGCAGCCTACGAGCAGTACTTC

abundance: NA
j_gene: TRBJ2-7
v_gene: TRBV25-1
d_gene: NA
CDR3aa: CASSERGSAYEQYF
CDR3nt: TGTGCCAGCAGTGAACGAGGTAGCGCCTACGAGCAGTACTTC

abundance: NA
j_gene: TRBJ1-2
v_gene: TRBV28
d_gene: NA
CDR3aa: CASRPTNYGYTF
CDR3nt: TGTGCCAGCAGACCAACTAACTATGGCTACACCTTC

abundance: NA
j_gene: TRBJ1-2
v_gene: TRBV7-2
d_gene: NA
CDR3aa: CASREPGVPYGYTF
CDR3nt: TGTGCCAGCAGGGAACCAGGGGTTCCCTATGGCTACACCTTC

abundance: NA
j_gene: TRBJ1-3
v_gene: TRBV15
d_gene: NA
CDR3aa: CATSRDNSGAIYF
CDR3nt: TGTGCCACCAGCAGAGACAATTCGGGCGCCATATATTTT

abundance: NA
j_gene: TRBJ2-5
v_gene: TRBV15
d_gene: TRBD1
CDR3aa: CATSRRTGHETQYF
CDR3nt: TGTGCCACCAGCAGAAGGACAGGACACGAGACCCAGTACTTC

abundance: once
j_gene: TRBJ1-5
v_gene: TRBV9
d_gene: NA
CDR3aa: CASSVAGGVNQPQHF
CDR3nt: TGTGCCAGCAGCGTAGCGGGGGGGGTCAATCAGCCCCAGCATTTT

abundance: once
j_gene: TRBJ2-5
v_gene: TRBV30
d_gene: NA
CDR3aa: CAWSRAFEETQYF
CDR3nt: TGTGCCTGGAGCCGAGCGTTTGAAGAGACCCAGTACTTC

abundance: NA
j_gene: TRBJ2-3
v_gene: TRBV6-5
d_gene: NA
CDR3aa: CASRRDGRDTQYF
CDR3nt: TGTGCCAGCAGGCGGGATGGCAGAGATACGCAGTATTTT

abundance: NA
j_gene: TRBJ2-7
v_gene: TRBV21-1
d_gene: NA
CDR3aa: CASRARGHTPGDEQYF
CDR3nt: TGTGCCAGCAGGGCCCGGGGGCACACTCCGGGAGACGAGCAGTACTTC

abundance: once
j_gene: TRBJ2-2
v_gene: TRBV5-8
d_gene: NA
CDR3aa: CASSLGQLRTGELFF
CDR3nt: TGTGCCAGCAGCTTGGGGCAGTTGAGGACCGGGGAGCTGTTTTTT

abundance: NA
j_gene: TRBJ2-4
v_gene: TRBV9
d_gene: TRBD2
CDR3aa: CASSVSSGRTADIQYF
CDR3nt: TGTGCCAGCAGCGTAAGTAGCGGGAGAACAGCAGACATTCAGTACTTC

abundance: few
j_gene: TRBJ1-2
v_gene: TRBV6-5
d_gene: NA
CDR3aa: CASGGQGINGYTF
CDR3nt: TGTGCCAGCGGAGGGCAGGGGATCAACGGCTACACCTTC

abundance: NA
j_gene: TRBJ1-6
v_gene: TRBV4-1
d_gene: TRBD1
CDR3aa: CASSRGQGDNSPLHF
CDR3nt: TGCGCCAGCAGCAGGGGACAGGGCGATAATTCACCCCTCCACTTT

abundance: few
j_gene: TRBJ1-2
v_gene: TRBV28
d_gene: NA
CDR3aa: CASYNYGYTF
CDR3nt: TGTGCCAGTTATAACTATGGCTACACCTTC

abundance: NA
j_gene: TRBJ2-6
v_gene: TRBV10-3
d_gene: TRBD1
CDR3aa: CAITPGRGRSGANVLTF
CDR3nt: TGTGCCATCACCCCGGGCAGGGGGCGGTCTGGGGCCAACGTCCTGACTTTC

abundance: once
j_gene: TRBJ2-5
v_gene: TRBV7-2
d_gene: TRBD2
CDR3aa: CASSSSGGALETQYF
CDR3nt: TGTGCCAGCAGCTCGAGCGGGGGGGCACTGGAGACCCAGTACTTC

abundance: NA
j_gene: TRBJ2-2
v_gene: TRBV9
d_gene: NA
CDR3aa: CASSDRRETGELFF
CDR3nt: TGTGCCAGCAGCGACAGGAGGGAAACCGGGGAGCTGTTTTTT

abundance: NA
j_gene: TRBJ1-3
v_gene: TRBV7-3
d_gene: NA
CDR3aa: CASSLDGGSGNTIYF
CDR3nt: TGTGCCAGCAGCTTAGATGGAGGCTCTGGAAACACCATATATTTT

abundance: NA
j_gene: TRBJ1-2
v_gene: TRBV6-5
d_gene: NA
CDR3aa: CASSYVGERDYGYTF
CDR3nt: TGTGCCAGCAGTTACGTGGGGGAGAGGGACTATGGCTACACCTTC

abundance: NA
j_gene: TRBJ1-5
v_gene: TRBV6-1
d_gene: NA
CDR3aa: CASSGPGFDLNQPQHF
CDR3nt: TGTGCCAGCAGTGGCCCGGGATTCGACCTAAATCAGCCCCAGCATTTT

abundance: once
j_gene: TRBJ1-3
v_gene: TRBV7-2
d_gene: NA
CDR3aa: CASSLGQGGNTIYF
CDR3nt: TGTGCCAGCAGCTTAGGGCAGGGAGGAAACACCATATATTTT

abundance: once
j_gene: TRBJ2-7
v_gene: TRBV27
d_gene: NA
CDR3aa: CASRPEGGLNEQYF
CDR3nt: TGTGCCAGCAGGCCTGAGGGGGGTTTGAACGAGCAGTACTTC

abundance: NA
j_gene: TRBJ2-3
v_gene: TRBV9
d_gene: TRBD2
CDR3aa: CASSGHRGGTDTQYF
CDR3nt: TGTGCCAGCAGCGGCCACCGGGGGGGCACAGATACGCAGTATTTT

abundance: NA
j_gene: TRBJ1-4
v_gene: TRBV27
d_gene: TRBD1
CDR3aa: CASSTRDRGYEKLFF
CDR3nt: TGTGCCAGCAGTACTCGGGACAGGGGGTACGAAAAACTGTTTTTT